This is a list of T cell receptor beta chains from one sample in a study of siplizumab effects on memory and regulatory T cells. TCRdb's copy holds only in-frame clones and misses some; the assay was immunoSEQ multiplex PCR. The top ten clones hold 1% to 1.5% of a sample with around 95,000 clones, 85% to 95% of them seen once. Sample: non-Treg CD4+ T cells sorted from blood. Every receptor here comes from a human donor in good health. CDR3s leave out the opening cysteine and the closing phenylalanine or tryptophan. Clone sizes are given selectively: once, few, many, or a class where the clone is expanded.

- TRBJ2-1 TRBV10-1 ASSESTTAPFYNEQF
few TRBJ2-2 TRBV6-4 ASSRGGNTGELF
- TRBJ2-7 TRBV5-6 ASSLWAANSYEQY
- TRBJ2-1 TRBV5-1 ASSLLLAGAYNEQF
once TRBJ2-1 TRBV10-3 AISSGGNEQF
- TRBJ1-2 TRBV7-8 ASSLEYRGRDGYT
- TRBJ2-1 TRBV27 ATTSPEQF
- TRBJ2-7 TRBV5-1 ASSAWTSGSYEQY
- TRBJ2-7 TRBV7-8 AVTSGTYEQY
- TRBJ1-2 TRBV18 ASSPETGTNGYT
- TRBJ2-1 TRBV5-1 ASRIKAGLRDEQF
- TRBJ1-2 TRBV7-2 ASTSYSKGYT
- TRBJ2-2 TRBV27 ASSLLAGGPPGELF
- TRBJ2-7 TRBV9 ASSILPGQGSEQY
- TRBJ1-2 TRBV5-6 ASSFKSGQTYYGYT
- TRBJ2-7 TRBV28 ASQIPGAYEQY
- TRBJ2-5 TRBV6-1 ASSAGQGAWETQY
- TRBJ2-3 TRBV7-8 ASSPSLGTRTDTQY
- TRBJ2-3 TRBV15 AISRGRGADTQY
- TRBJ1-1 TRBV28 ASRPGLRNTEAF